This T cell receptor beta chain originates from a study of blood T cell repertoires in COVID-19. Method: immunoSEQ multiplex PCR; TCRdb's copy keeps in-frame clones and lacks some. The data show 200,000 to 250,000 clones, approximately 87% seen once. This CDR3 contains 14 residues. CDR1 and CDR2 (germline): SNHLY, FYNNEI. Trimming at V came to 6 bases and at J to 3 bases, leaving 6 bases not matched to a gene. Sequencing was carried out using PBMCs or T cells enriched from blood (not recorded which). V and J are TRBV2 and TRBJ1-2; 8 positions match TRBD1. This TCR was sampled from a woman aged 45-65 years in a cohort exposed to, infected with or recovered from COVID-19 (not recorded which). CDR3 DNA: TGTGCCAGCAGCGGACAGGGTCGGGACTATGGCTACACCTTC. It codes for CASSGQGRDYGYTF.